This TCR beta chain was documented in a study of identical twins. Each CDR3 protein is one row after TCRdb ran MiXCR on the 5' RACE reads. This repertoire shows 650,000 to 750,000 distinct CDR3 sequences, approximately 22% found once; its top ten account for around 4.4%. This clonotype was seen ten or more times. The CDR3 extends over 14 amino acids. V shed 3 bases and J 5 bases; nucleotides not matched to a gene: 4. These data also formed part of another study, on T cells expressing NK-cell markers. That paper notes: Source material for TCR beta repertoires consisted of sorted CD3+CD56+NKG2C+, CD3+CD56+NKG2C- and CD3+CD56-NKG2C+ T cells. Sequencing covered eight donors, seven HCMV-seropositive and one seronegative. In several experiments, sorting was restricted to alpha-beta TCR T cells by an anti-gamma-delta TCR antibody.

Sequenced input: PBMCs. This clonotype was sampled from a woman between 18 and 30 years old in good health. The J gene is TRBJ2-3, the V gene TRBV12-3 or TRBV12-4, with TRBD1 matching over 8 bases. The DNA of the CDR3 is TGTGCCAGCAGTTTGGGCAGGGGGCGAGATACGCAGTATTTT. Protein product: CASSLGRGRDTQYF.